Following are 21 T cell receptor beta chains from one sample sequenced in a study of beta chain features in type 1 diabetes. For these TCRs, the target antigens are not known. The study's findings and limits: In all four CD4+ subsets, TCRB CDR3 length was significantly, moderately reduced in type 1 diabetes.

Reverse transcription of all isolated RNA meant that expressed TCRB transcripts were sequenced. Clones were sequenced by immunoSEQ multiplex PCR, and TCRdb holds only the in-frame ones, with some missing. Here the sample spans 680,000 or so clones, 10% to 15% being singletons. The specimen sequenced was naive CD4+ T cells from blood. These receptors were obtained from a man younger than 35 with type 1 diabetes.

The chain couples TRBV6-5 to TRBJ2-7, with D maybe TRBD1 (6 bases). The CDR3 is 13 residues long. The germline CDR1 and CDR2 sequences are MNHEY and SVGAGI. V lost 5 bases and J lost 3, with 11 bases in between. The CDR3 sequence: CASSTGNDYEQYF. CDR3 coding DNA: TGTGCCAGCAGTACAGGGAACGACTACGAGCAGTACTTC.

The CDR3 here is CASREETLNEQYF. The CDR3 nucleotides read TGTGCCAGCAGAGAGGAGACGTTGAACGAGCAGTACTTC. The V and J genes are TRBV2 and TRBJ2-7; D call uncertain. The CDR3 has 13 amino acids. Germline V gene data show CDR1 as SNHLY and CDR2 as FYNNEI. V was pared by 6 bases and J by 5 bases, with 14 bases between. Based on the CDR3 plus reference TRBV2 and TRBJ2-7, the full variable domain is EPEVTQTPSHQVTQMGQEVILRCVPISNHLYFYWYRQILGQKVEFLVSFYNNEISEKSEIFDDQFSVERPDGSNFTLKIRSTKLEDSAMYFCASREETLNEQYFGPGTRLTVT.

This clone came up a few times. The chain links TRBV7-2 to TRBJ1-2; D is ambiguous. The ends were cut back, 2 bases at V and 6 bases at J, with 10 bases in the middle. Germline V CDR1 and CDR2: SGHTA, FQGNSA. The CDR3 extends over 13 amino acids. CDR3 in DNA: TGTGCCAGCAGCTTACCGGCTGTCCATGGCTACACCTTC. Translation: CASSLPAVHGYTF.

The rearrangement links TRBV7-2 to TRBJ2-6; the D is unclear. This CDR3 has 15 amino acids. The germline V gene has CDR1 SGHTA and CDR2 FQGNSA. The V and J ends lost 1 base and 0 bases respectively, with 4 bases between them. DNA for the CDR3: TGTGCCAGCAGCTTAGTAACCTCTGGGGCCAACGTCCTGACTTTC. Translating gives CASSLVTSGANVLTF.

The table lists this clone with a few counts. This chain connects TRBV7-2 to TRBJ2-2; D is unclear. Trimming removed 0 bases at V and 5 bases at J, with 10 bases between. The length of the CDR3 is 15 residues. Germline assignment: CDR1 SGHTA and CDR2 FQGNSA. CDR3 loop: CASSLAGSETGELFF. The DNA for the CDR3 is TGTGCCAGCAGCTTAGCGGGAAGTGAGACCGGGGAGCTGTTTTTT.

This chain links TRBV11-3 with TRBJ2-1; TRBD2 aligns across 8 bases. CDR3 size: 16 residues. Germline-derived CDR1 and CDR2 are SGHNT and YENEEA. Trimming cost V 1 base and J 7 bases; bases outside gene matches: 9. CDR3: CASSLGSSSGFNEQFF. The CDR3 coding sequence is TGTGCCAGCAGCTTAGGATCGTCTAGCGGGTTTAATGAGCAGTTCTTC.

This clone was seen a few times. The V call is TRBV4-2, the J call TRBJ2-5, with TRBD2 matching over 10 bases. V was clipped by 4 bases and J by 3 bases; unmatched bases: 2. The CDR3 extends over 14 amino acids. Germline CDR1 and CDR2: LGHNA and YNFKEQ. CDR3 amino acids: CASSPGLAEETQYF. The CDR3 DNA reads TGTGCCAGCAGCCCCGGACTAGCGGAAGAGACCCAGTACTTC.

The CDR3 DNA is TGTGCCAGCAGCTTGGTTGTAGCGCCTGGCACAGATACGCAGTATTTT. This gives the protein CASSLVVAPGTDTQYF. The chain has TRBV5-8 and TRBJ2-3; possibly TRBD2 for D (5 bases). Trimming shortened V by 0 bases and J by 1 base, and 12 bases separated the two germline ends. Germline V gene sequence: CDR1 SGHTS, CDR2 YDEGEE. The CDR3 length is 16 residues.

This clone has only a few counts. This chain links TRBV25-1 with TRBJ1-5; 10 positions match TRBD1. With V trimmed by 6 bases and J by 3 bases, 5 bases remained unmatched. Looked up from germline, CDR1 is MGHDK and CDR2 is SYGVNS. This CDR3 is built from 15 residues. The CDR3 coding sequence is TGTGCCAGCAGCCCGGGACAGGGGCTCAATCAGCCCCAGCATTTT. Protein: CASSPGQGLNQPQHF.

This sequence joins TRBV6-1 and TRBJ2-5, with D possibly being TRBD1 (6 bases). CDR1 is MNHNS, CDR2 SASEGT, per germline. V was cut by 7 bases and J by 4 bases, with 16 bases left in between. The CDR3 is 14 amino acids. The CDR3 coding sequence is TGTGCCAGCACCGGGACACGGTCAGGAGAGACCCAGTACTTC. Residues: CASTGTRSGETQYF.

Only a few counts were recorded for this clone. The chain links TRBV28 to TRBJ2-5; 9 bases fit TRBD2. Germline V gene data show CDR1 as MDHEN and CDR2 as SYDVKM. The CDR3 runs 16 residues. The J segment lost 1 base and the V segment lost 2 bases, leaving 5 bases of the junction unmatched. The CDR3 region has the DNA TGTGCCAGCAGTTTAACGCGGGGGGGCTTCCAAGAGACCCAGTACTTC. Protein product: CASSLTRGGFQETQYF.

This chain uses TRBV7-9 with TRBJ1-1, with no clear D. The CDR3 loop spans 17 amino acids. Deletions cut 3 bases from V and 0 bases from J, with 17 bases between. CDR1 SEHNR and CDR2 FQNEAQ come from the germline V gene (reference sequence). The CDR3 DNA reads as TGTGCCAGCAGCTTTAGTTGGACGGAAGAAATGAACACTGAAGCTTTCTTT. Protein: CASSFSWTEEMNTEAFF.

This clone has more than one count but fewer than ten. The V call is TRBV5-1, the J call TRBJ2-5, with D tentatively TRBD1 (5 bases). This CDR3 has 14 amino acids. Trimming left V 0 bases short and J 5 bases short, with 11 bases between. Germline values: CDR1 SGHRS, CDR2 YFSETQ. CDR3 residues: CASSLDATAETQYF. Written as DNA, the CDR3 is TGCGCCAGCAGCTTGGATGCGACAGCGGAGACCCAGTACTTC.

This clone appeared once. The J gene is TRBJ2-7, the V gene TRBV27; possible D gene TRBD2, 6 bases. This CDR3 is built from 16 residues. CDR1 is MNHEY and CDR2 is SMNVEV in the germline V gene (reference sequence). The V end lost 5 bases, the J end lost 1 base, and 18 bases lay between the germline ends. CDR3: CASSTAGLSASYEQYF. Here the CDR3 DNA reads TGTGCCAGCAGTACCGCGGGACTTTCTGCATCCTACGAGCAGTACTTC.

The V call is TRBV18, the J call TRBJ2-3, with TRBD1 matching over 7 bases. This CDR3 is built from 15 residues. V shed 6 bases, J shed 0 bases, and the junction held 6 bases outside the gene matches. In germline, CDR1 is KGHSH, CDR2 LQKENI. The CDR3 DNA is TGTGCCAGCTCCCCGGACAGGACTAGCACAGATACGCAGTATTTT. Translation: CASSPDRTSTDTQYF. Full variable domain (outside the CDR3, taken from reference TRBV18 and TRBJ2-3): NAGVMQNPRHLVRRRGQEARLRCSPMKGHSHVYWYRQLPEEGLKFMVYLQKENIIDESGMPKERFSAEFPKEGPSILRIQQVVRGDSAAYFCASSPDRTSTDTQYFGPGTRLTVL.

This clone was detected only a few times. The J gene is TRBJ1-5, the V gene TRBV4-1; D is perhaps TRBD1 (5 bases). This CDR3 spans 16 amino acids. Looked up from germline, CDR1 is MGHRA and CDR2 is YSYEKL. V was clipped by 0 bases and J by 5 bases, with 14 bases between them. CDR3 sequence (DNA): TGCGCCAGCAGCCAAGAAGGGTGGGGAGGGGATCAGCCCCAGCATTTT. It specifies CASSQEGWGGDQPQHF.

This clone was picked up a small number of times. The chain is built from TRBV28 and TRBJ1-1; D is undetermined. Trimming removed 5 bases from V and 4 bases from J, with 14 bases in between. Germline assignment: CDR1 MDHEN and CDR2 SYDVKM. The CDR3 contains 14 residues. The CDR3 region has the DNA TGTGCCAGCAGTGCATTTTTAGAAGGCACTGAAGCTTTCTTT. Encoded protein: CASSAFLEGTEAFF.

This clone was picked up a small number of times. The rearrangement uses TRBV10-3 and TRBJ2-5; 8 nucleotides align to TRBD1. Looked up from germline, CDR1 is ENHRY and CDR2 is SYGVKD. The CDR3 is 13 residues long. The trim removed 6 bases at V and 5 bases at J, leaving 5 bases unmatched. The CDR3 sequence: CAISTTGEETQYF. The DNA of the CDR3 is TGTGCCATCAGCACGACAGGGGAGGAGACCCAGTACTTC.

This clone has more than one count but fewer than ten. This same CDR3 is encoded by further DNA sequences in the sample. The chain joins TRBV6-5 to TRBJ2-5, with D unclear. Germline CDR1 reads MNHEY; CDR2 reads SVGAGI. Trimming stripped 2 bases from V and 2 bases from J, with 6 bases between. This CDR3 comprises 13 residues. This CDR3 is CASSYGFQETQYF. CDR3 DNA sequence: TGTGCCAGCAGTTACGGTTTTCAAGAGACCCAGTACTTC.

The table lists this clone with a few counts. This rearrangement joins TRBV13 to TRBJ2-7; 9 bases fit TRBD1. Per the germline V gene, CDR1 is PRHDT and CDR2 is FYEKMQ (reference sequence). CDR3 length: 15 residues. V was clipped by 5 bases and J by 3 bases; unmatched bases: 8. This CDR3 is CASSPRDRVDYEQYF. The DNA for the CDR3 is TGTGCCAGCAGCCCCAGGGACAGGGTGGACTACGAGCAGTACTTC.

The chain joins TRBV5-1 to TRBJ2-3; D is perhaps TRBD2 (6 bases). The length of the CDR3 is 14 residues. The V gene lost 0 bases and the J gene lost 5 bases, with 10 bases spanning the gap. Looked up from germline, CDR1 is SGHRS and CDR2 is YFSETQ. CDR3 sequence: CASSLGGSGDTQYF. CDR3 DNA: TGCGCCAGCAGCTTGGGTGGTAGCGGAGATACGCAGTATTTT. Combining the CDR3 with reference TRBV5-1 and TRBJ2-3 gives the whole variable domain KAGVTQTPRYLIKTRGQQVTLSCSPISGHRSVSWYQQTPGQGLQFLFEYFSETQRNKGNFPGRFSGRQFSNSRSEMNVSTLELGDSALYLCASSLGGSGDTQYFGPGTRLTVL.